This T cell receptor beta chain was obtained from a study of T cells in Graves' hyperthyroidism and ophthalmopathy. As to this clonotype: Its specificity is unknown.

Clinicians diagnosed patients from clinical symptoms, serum thyroxine and TRAb, thyroid ultrasound and orbital computed tomography. Study outcomes and limitations: Expanded thyroid clonotypes (above 0.001) were mostly also found in blood.

This CDR3 has 13 amino acids. The germline V gene has CDR1 SEHNR and CDR2 FQNEAQ (reference sequence). The germline V and J ends were trimmed by 6 bases and 7 bases, with 15 bases remaining between them. RNA transcripts provided the source from which TCR beta CDR3 regions were amplified. A first-round RT-PCR of the TCR CDR3 used the HTBI primer set. In TCRdb, the multiplex PCR reads were re-called with MiXCR into one record per CDR3 protein. The data show 500,000 to 750,000 distinct CDR3 sequences, approximately 14% seen once. The sequencing sample was made of blood. The V and J genes are TRBV7-9 and TRBJ1-1; D is ambiguous. The sequence was collected from a woman younger than 35 with Graves' ophthalmopathy. In nucleotides, the CDR3 is TGTGCCAGCAGACGCCTTGATACCCTTGAAGCTTTCTTT. Protein sequence: CASRRLDTLEAFF.